This TCR beta chain derives from a study of T cell responses to AZD1222 COVID-19 vaccine. The CDR3 is made up of 14 amino acids. The V and J ends lost 0 bases and 7 bases respectively, with 10 bases between them. CDR1 and CDR2 (germline): SGHAT, FQNNGV. Libraries were prepared by immunoSEQ multiplex PCR; TCRdb keeps only in-frame clonotypes and omits some of them. The repertoire has about 140,000 clones, 85% to 90% of them found once; the top ten carry about 1.5%. The sequences come from peripheral blood, collected on day 0 of AZD1222 vaccination. The chain links TRBV11-2 to TRBJ1-5; weak D call: TRBD1 (6 bases). This receptor was taken from an adult in good health. In DNA, the CDR3 is TGTGCCAGCAGCTTAGACAGGGGTGGGCAGCCCCAGCATTTT. Translating it yields CASSLDRGGQPQHF.